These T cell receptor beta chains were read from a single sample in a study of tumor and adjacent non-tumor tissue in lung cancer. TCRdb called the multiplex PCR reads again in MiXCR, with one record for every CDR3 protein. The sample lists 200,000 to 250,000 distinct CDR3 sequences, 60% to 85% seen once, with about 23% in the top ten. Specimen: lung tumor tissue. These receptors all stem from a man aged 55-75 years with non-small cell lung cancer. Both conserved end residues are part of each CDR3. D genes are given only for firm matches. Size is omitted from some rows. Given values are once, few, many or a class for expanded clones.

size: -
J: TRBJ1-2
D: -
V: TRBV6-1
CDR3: CASSEGNRLSGYTF
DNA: TGTGCCAGCAGTGAAGGAAATCGGCTCTCTGGCTACACCTTC

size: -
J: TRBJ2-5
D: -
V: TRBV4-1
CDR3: CASSPLGWLARETQYF
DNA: TGCGCCAGCAGCCCCCTAGGATGGCTAGCCAGGGAGACCCAGTACTTC

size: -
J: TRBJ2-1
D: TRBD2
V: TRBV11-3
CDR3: CASSSGRGLAGDYKPFF
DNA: TGTGCCAGCAGCTCAGGACGGGGACTAGCGGGAGATTATAAGCCGTTCTTC

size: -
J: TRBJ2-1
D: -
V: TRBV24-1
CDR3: CATSDLREQLF
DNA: TGTGCCACCAGTGATTTGCGGGAGCAGCTCTTC

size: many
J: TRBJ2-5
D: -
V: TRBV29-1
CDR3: CSVAFGMKETQYF
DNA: TGCAGCGTTGCTTTTGGTATGAAAGAGACCCAGTACTTC

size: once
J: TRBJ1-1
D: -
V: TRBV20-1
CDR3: CSARGGIGAVNSEAFF
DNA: TGCAGTGCTAGAGGCGGAATAGGGGCGGTGAACAGTGAAGCTTTCTTT

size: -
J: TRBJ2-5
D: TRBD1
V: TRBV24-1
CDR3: CATSDLPGQGKGDTQYF
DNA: TGTGCCACCAGTGATCTCCCGGGACAGGGTAAAGGCGATACCCAGTACTTC

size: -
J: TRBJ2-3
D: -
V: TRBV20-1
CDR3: CSVRDLGNSTDTHYF
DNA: TGCAGTGTTAGAGATCTAGGGAACTCCACAGATACGCATTATTTT

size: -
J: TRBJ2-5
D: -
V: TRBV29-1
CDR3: CSVHRTFQETQYF
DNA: TGCAGCGTTCATAGGACATTTCAAGAGACCCAGTACTTC

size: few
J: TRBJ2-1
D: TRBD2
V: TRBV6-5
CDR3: CASSFSPWASGVNEQFF
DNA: TGTGCCAGCAGTTTTTCCCCCTGGGCTAGCGGGGTAAATGAGCAGTTCTTC

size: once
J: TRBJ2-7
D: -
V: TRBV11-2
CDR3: CVSSLERGVTYEQYF
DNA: TGTGTCAGCAGCTTAGAAAGAGGAGTGACCTACGAGCAGTACTTC

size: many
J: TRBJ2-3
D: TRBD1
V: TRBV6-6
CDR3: CASSRPGQSTDTQYF
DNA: TGTGCCAGCAGCAGACCGGGACAGAGCACAGATACGCAGTATTTT

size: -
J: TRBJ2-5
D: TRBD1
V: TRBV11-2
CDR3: CAGCSGQVQETQYF
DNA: TGTGCCGGTTGCTCTGGACAGGTCCAAGAGACCCAGTACTTC